The 17 T cell receptor beta chains in this list originate from one sample, sequenced in a study of cytomegalovirus exposure and HLA in healthy donors (TCRdb year 2017). Library preparation was by the immunoSEQ multiplex PCR assay. For the multiplex PCR, a mixture combining 60 forward primers for TCR Vbeta segments and 13 reverse primers for TCR Jbeta segments was used. Entries here come from immuneACCESS through TCRdb and include only in-frame sequences with V and J called. Some clones fail to appear in such tables; in the studies checked, an unresolved V gene covers under half of the shortfall, and the cause of the remainder is unknown. The sample has about 140,000 clones on record, roughly 80% of them singletons. Clones ranked in the top ten supply around 3.2% of the sample. Specimen: PBMCs. All receptors derive from a man aged 40-55 years in good health and CMV-seronegative.

The rearrangement links TRBV29-1 to TRBJ2-7; TRBD1 agrees at 10 bases. CDR1 SQVTM and CDR2 ANQGSEA come from the germline V gene. The CDR3 consists of 21 residues. V trimming: 5 bases; J trimming: 4 bases; junction bases outside the gene matches: 29. CDR3 loop: CSVRTGGTPLPFFTIPYEQYF. CDR3 bases: TGCAGCGTTCGGACAGGGGGGACTCCACTACCCTTTTTTACGATCCCTTACGAGCAGTACTTC.

The J gene is TRBJ2-7, the V gene TRBV28, with TRBD2 matching over 8 bases. CDR3 length: 22 residues. J was trimmed by 1 base and V by 1 base; bases with no gene match: 24. Germline CDR1 is MDHEN and CDR2 is SYDVKM. CDR3: CASSLLFPSALSSGGPSYEQYF. The CDR3 coding sequence is TGTGCCAGCAGTTTATTGTTTCCGTCCGCTCTCTCGAGCGGGGGCCCTTCCTACGAGCAGTACTTC.

This chain connects TRBV29-1 to TRBJ2-2; D is perhaps TRBD1 (5 bases). CDR3 length: 16 amino acids. CDR1 is SQVTM and CDR2 is ANQGSEA in the germline V gene. Trimming took 0 bases from V and 4 from J, leaving 15 bases between them. The CDR3 reads CSVEDRSTASTGELFF. The CDR3 DNA reads TGCAGCGTTGAAGATCGGTCGACAGCGAGCACCGGGGAGCTGTTTTTT.

The genes are TRBV5-1 and TRBJ2-3; 9 bases align to TRBD2. Per the germline V gene, CDR1 is SGHRS and CDR2 is YFSETQ. V lost 0 bases and J lost 2; bases outside the gene matches: 1. CDR3 size: 15 residues. The CDR3 DNA follows: TGCGCCAGCAGCTTGGAGCGGGGGGCCACAGATACGCAGTATTTT. Protein sequence: CASSLERGATDTQYF.

J is TRBJ2-7 and V is TRBV6-6; possible D gene TRBD2, 6 bases. This CDR3 spans 13 amino acids. V was pared by 7 bases and J by 1 base, with 11 bases between. Germline V gives CDR1 MNHNY, CDR2 SVGAGI (reference sequence). CDR3 region: CASTYGSSYEQYF. The CDR3 bases are TGTGCCAGCACCTACGGGAGTTCCTACGAGCAGTACTTC.

In this sample, this clone turned up a few times. The chain combines TRBV5-6 with TRBJ2-1; TRBD2 might be the D (7 bases). Trimming cost V 2 bases and J 3 bases, with 15 bases left between them. CDR1 is SGHDT and CDR2 is YYEEEE in the germline V gene. This CDR3 is built from 16 residues. DNA of the CDR3: TGTGCCAGCAGCTTAATGACGGGGGGCCGCTACAATGAGCAGTTCTTC. Encoded protein: CASSLMTGGRYNEQFF.

The chain combines TRBV7-2 with TRBJ2-6; D possibly corresponds to TRBD2 (5 bases). This CDR3 spans 14 amino acids. Deletions cut 0 bases from V and 8 bases from J, with 8 bases between. In germline, CDR1 is SGHTA, CDR2 FQGNSA. CDR3 region: CASSLARVPNVLTF. In DNA form, the CDR3 reads TGTGCCAGCAGCTTAGCGCGGGTGCCCAACGTCCTGACTTTC.

V usage is TRBV6-6 and J usage is TRBJ2-2; TRBD2 matches 7 bases. The V segment lost 5 bases and the J segment 5 bases; nucleotides outside the gene matches: 5. Germline V gene data show CDR1 as MNHNY and CDR2 as SVGAGI (reference sequence). The CDR3 spans 14 residues. The CDR3 region is CASSGSGYTGELFF. The CDR3 DNA reads TGTGCCAGCAGTGGTAGCGGGTATACCGGGGAGCTGTTTTTT.

This clone was seen once. The CDR3, as DNA: TGTGCCAGCAGCCCCAACTTGGGGGGGGCGGAGGACACTGAAGCTTTCTTT. This gives the protein CASSPNLGGAEDTEAFF. The rearrangement joins TRBV7-6 to TRBJ1-1; D may be TRBD1 (6 bases). Germline CDR1 and CDR2: SGHVS and FNYEAQ. V lost 5 bases, J lost 3 bases, and 22 bases lay in between. CDR3 length: 17 amino acids.

The chain is built from TRBV7-8 and TRBJ1-2, with TRBD1 matching 11 bases. CDR1 and CDR2 (germline): SGHVS, FQNEAQ. The CDR3 contains 16 residues. V shed 5 bases and J 6 bases; nucleotides not matched to a gene: 11. Written as DNA, the CDR3 is TGTGCCAGCAGCCCGAGGACAGGGGGCGCGAGGAATGGCTACACCTTC. It encodes CASSPRTGGARNGYTF.

J is TRBJ1-2 and V is TRBV5-1; D possibly corresponds to TRBD1 (6 bases). Trimming took 7 bases from V and 0 from J, leaving 7 bases between them. The CDR3 loop spans 12 amino acids. Germline loops: CDR1 SGHRS, CDR2 YFSETQ. The CDR3 DNA is TGCGCCAGCCAGGGGTCTAACTATGGCTACACCTTC. Translating gives CASQGSNYGYTF.

This clone appeared once. This chain links TRBV29-1 with TRBJ2-1, with D possibly TRBD1 on 5 matching bases. The germline V gene has CDR1 SQVTM and CDR2 ANQGSEA. V lost 6 bases and J 7 bases, leaving 16 bases between the germline ends. The CDR3 contains 13 residues. For the CDR3, the DNA is TGCAGCGTCGCCCAAAGGGGCTTGAATGAGCAGTTCTTC. Protein sequence: CSVAQRGLNEQFF.

The CDR3 sequence is CASSLGLRDSNQPQHF. The CDR3 region has the DNA TGTGCCAGCAGCTTAGGTCTCAGGGATAGCAATCAGCCCCAGCATTTT. This chain uses TRBV7-8 with TRBJ1-5, with TRBD1 as a possible D gene (5 bases). Germline V gives CDR1 SGHVS, CDR2 FQNEAQ. The V gene lost 1 base and the J gene lost 0 bases, with 10 bases spanning the gap. The CDR3 sequence is 16 residues long.

The chain has TRBV5-1 and TRBJ2-5, with D tentatively TRBD1 (5 bases). The germline gives CDR1 SGHRS, CDR2 YFSETQ. V dropped 4 bases and J dropped 4 bases, with 14 bases sitting between them. This CDR3 comprises 14 residues. The CDR3 loop is CASSPADTRETQYF. The CDR3 region has the DNA TGCGCCAGCAGCCCTGCGGACACCAGAGAGACCCAGTACTTC.

V gene TRBV2 combines with J gene TRBJ2-5, with a possible D match to TRBD2 (6 bases). The CDR3 loop spans 12 amino acids. CDR1 is SNHLY, CDR2 FYNNEI, per germline. Trimming removed 6 bases from V and 4 bases from J, with 9 bases in between. This CDR3 reads CASRALAETQYF. CDR3 in DNA: TGTGCCAGCAGGGCACTAGCAGAGACCCAGTACTTC.

The CDR3 reads CSVELYDTTNEKLFF. CDR3 coding DNA: TGCAGCGTTGAACTCTATGACACCACTAATGAAAAACTGTTTTTT. The chain employs TRBV29-1 and TRBJ1-4; no reliable D call. V shed 2 bases and J shed 2 bases, with 12 bases lying between them. This CDR3 region has 15 residues. The V gene's germline CDR1 is SQVTM and CDR2 ANQGSEA.

As regards this clone: As the CDR3 is not closed by the conserved phenylalanine or tryptophan, this likely results from a read error. It is unclear where the CDR3 begins or ends on the DNA, so no DNA is shown, and the CDR3 is as TCRdb lists it. The rearrangement joins TRBV28 to TRBJ1-1; TRBD1 is taken as the D call from the table, unchecked against the DNA. Germline assignment: CDR1 MDHEN and CDR2 SYDVKM. Ends included, the CDR3 has 14 residues. The CDR3 sequence is CASSLGWERTGGSI.